This T cell receptor (beta chain) was observed in a study of shared clonotypes between healthy human individuals. Positive CCR7 selection of CD45RO-negative cells yielded the naive CD8 cells, and terminally differentiated effector memory CD45RA+ cells were excluded. TCRdb's copy holds only in-frame clones and misses some; the assay was immunoSEQ multiplex PCR. This table has about 590,000 clones, nearly 97% appearing once. Study-wide points: In several donors, approximately 5% of naive CD4 clonotypes appeared in common. With few donors, the genetic and exposure-history diversity represented was limited. Larger estimated richness was generally recorded for naive subsets relative to memory subsets. Generation probabilities were higher for clonotypes shared across all four sorted-subset donors than for unshared ones.

For this clone: What it binds is not known.

What was sequenced was naive CD8+ T cells sorted from blood. This clonotype originated in a woman aged 25 to 45 in good health.

The CDR3 here is CASSLISGGRSPQHF. In nucleotides, the CDR3 is TGTGCCAGCAGTTTAATTTCAGGGGGTCGGTCGCCCCAGCATTTT. The chain joins TRBV28 to TRBJ1-5, with 7 bases identical to TRBD1. V lost 2 bases, J lost 9 bases, and 10 bases stayed unmatched. The CDR3 consists of 15 residues. From germline, CDR1 is MDHEN and CDR2 SYDVKM.